The TCR beta chain described here comes from a study of beta chain features in type 1 diabetes. Regarding the study as a whole: Shortening that was moderate but significant affected the TCRB CDR3s of Type 1 diabetes patients in all four CD4+ subsets.

Losses at the gene ends were 4 bases for V and 2 bases for J; bases not matched to a gene: 4. CDR3 length: 15 residues. Germline-derived CDR1 and CDR2 are LGHNA and YNFKEQ. Sorted CD4+ subsets: naive, central memory, regulatory, stem cell-like memory (CD45RO/CCR7/CD25/CD127/CD95/CD27 panel). A note on this clone: Antigen unknown.

Since all of the isolated RNA was reverse transcribed, expressed TCRB transcripts were what got sequenced. Using immunoSEQ multiplex PCR, the repertoire was profiled, and TCRdb retains in-frame clones only, with some absent. The table shows a few hundred thousand clones, with 15% to 20% occurring only once. V is TRBV4-2 and J is TRBJ2-5; TRBD2 agrees at 10 bases. The material sequenced was naive CD4+ T cells from blood. This clonotype was obtained from a woman under 30 in good health. In nucleotides, the CDR3 is TGTGCCAGCAGCCGGGCTAGCGGGGGTCAAGAGACCCAGTACTTC. Protein sequence: CASSRASGGQETQYF.